Listed here are 20 T cell receptor beta chains from one sample, sequenced in a study of post-analysis software for immune sequencing data. Study-level points and caveats: There were roughly 5 TRBV segments more frequent in patients than controls, and TRBV5-6, TRBV5-1 and TRBV20-1 were among them.

No cognate antigen is known for these TCRs. Every TCR beta cDNA library bore unique molecular identifiers. A single record per CDR3 protein comes from TCRdb applying MiXCR to the PCR reads. The repertoire has roughly 870,000 distinct CDR3 sequences, approximately 50% of them found once; the top ten carry about 4.5%. The sequenced sample consisted of blood. The receptors shown here come from a girl between 10 and 17 years old with multiple sclerosis.

The genes are TRBV13 and TRBJ2-7, with 9 bases lining up with TRBD2. The J call could be wrong; TRBJ2-5 is a better fit for the DNA end. CDR3 size: 17 residues. Germline CDR1 PRHDT, CDR2 FYEKMQ (reference sequence). This CDR3 reads CASSLRFGGGEPGTQYF. CDR3 coding DNA: TGTGCCAGCAGCTTAAGGTTCGGCGGGGGGGAACCGGGGACCCAGTACTTC.

The J gene is TRBJ2-5, the V gene TRBV6-1; 7 positions match TRBD1. V gave up 7 bases and J gave up 4 bases; unmatched junction bases: 3. CDR1 and CDR2 (germline): MNHNS, SASEGT. CDR3 length: 12 amino acids. For the CDR3, the DNA is TGTGCCAGCACCAGACAGGGAGAGACCCAGTACTTC. As protein: CASTRQGETQYF.

V usage is TRBV19 and J usage is TRBJ2-7; TRBD1 agrees at 8 bases. Germline V lookup: CDR1 LNHDA, CDR2 SQIVND (reference sequence). V lost 6 bases and J lost 0; bases outside the gene matches: 4. There are 14 residues in the CDR3. CDR3 amino acids: CASRPDRVSYEQYF. CDR3 DNA: TGTGCCAGTAGGCCGGACAGGGTCTCCTACGAGCAGTACTTC.

The rearrangement links TRBV7-9 to TRBJ2-7; D may match TRBD1 or TRBD2 (6 bases each). Germline V CDR1 and CDR2: SEHNR, FQNEAQ (reference sequence). The CDR3 contains 15 residues. V gave up 6 bases and J gave up 5 bases, with 20 bases separating them. The DNA for the CDR3 is TGTGCCAGCAGTAACAGGGACTCGCCCCGGGACGAGCAGTACTTC. It encodes CASSNRDSPRDEQYF.

V is TRBV12-3 or TRBV12-4 and J is TRBJ2-1; 9 nucleotides match TRBD2. The J call is in doubt because the DNA end fits TRBJ2-7 better. The CDR3 runs 16 residues. CDR3 nucleotides: TGTGCCAGCATACCCCTAGCGGGATCCCCCTACAATGAGCAGTACTTC. The encoded protein is CASIPLAGSPYNEQYF.

This chain links TRBV7-9 with TRBJ2-7; D is tentatively TRBD1 or TRBD2 (5 bases each). CDR3 length: 17 residues. The V and J ends lost 5 bases and 0 bases respectively, with 20 bases between them. CDR1 and CDR2 (germline): SEHNR, FQNEAQ (reference sequence). The CDR3 nucleotides are TGTGCCAGCAGCCCGACCCCCGGGACCCCAAGCTCCTACGAGCAGTACTTC. The encoded protein is CASSPTPGTPSSYEQYF. Supplemented by reference TRBV7-9 and TRBJ2-7, the full variable domain reads DTGVSQNPRHKITKRGQNVTFRCDPISEHNRLYWYRQTLGQGPEFLTYFQNEAQLEKSRLLSDRFSAERPKGSFSTLEIQRTEQGDSAMYLCASSPTPGTPSSYEQYFGPGTRLTVT.

CDR3 in DNA: TGCGCCAGCAGCGTTGACAGGGCCTACGAGCAGTACTTC. Translated: CASSVDRAYEQYF. The chain is built from TRBV5-1 and TRBJ2-7, with 7 nucleotides matching TRBD1. Germline assignment: CDR1 SGHRS and CDR2 YFSETQ. The ends lost 4 bases at V and 2 bases at J; junction bases unmatched: 3. There are 13 residues in the CDR3.

Concerning this clonotype itself: The junction departs from the called germline gene at one end, perhaps through a read error. The CDR3 coding sequence is TGCAGTGCTAAAATCCCCGGGGTGACCGGCGGTAAGGAGCGGTACTTC. Its protein product is CSAKIPGVTGGKERYF. The chain employs TRBV20-1 and TRBJ2-7, with D possibly TRBD2 on 5 matching bases. CDR3 length equals 16 residues. CDR1 DFQATT and CDR2 SNEGSKA come from the germline V gene (reference sequence).

This clonotype occurred a few times. V is TRBV24-1 and J is TRBJ2-5, with a weak D call TRBD2 (6 bases). Trimming left V 3 bases short and J 5 bases short, with 18 bases between. Germline V gene lookup returns CDR1 KGHDR and CDR2 SFDVKD. This CDR3 spans 16 amino acids. The CDR3 sequence is CATSDPRDSLGETQYF. DNA for the CDR3: TGTGCCACCAGTGATCCCCGGGACTCCCTAGGGGAGACCCAGTACTTC.

The sample holds a few counts of this clonotype. CDR3 protein: CASSQEIQETQYF. Here the CDR3 DNA reads TGCGCCAGCAGCCAAGAGATACAAGAGACCCAGTACTTC. The rearrangement uses TRBV4-1 and TRBJ2-5; no clear D gene. V lost 0 bases and J 2 bases, leaving 4 bases between the germline ends. Germline V CDR1 and CDR2: MGHRA, YSYEKL. There are 13 residues in the CDR3.

The rearrangement joins TRBV20-1 to TRBJ2-4, with TRBD2 as a possible D gene (5 bases). V was cut by 3 bases and J by 1 base, with 13 bases left in between. The CDR3 loop spans 15 amino acids. The germline V gene has CDR1 DFQATT and CDR2 SNEGSKA (reference sequence). CDR3 sequence (DNA): TGCAGTGCTAGTTCGTTTGGGGAGGCCAAAAACATTCAGTACTTC. This gives the protein CSASSFGEAKNIQYF.

The chain employs TRBV7-9 and TRBJ2-3, with a possible D match to TRBD2 (7 bases). The length of the CDR3 is 14 residues. Deletions cut 4 bases from V and 4 bases from J, with 12 bases between. In germline, CDR1 is SEHNR, CDR2 FQNEAQ (reference sequence). This CDR3 is CASSWKGGADTQYF. The CDR3 nucleotides are TGTGCCAGCAGCTGGAAAGGGGGGGCAGATACGCAGTATTTT.

In regard to this clonotype: The junction does not match germline at one end; this may be a read error. This chain links TRBV6-2 or TRBV6-3 with TRBJ2-7; 7 positions agree with TRBD1. CDR3 size: 16 residues. The germline CDR1 and CDR2 sequences are MNHEY and SVGEGT. CDR3 nucleotide sequence: TGTGTCAGCAGTTACCCCCGGACAGGACTCACCTACGAGCAGTACTTC. Its translation is CVSSYPRTGLTYEQYF.

The J gene is TRBJ2-3, the V gene TRBV6-5; either TRBD1 or TRBD2 may supply D (6 bases each). The CDR3 extends over 16 amino acids. V was cut by 3 bases and J by 6 bases, with 19 bases left in between. Germline V gene sequence: CDR1 MNHEY, CDR2 SVGAGI. Here the CDR3 DNA reads TGTGCCAGCAGTTATGCCCCCGGGGGCAGCGGGGATACGCAGTATTTT. Translation: CASSYAPGGSGDTQYF.

This clonotype has only a few counts. The rearrangement uses TRBV3-1 and TRBJ2-7, with 10 bases identical to TRBD2. The germline gives CDR1 LGHDT, CDR2 YNNKEL (reference sequence). Trimming at V came to 0 bases and at J to 0 bases, leaving 14 bases not matched to a gene. The CDR3 covers 20 residues. CDR3 residues: CASSQDPAASGSRSSYEQYF. CDR3 DNA: TGTGCCAGCAGCCAAGACCCAGCGGCTAGCGGGAGTAGGAGCTCCTACGAGCAGTACTTC.

The chain links TRBV29-1 to TRBJ2-7, with D unresolved. V lost 4 bases and J 0 bases, leaving 10 bases between the germline ends. The CDR3 has 13 residues. From germline, CDR1 is SQVTM and CDR2 ANQGSEA. CDR3 bases: TGCAGCGTTGGGACCGAGAGCTCCTACGAGCAGTACTTC. As protein: CSVGTESSYEQYF.

In this sample, this clonotype turned up a few times. The chain links TRBV11-2 to TRBJ2-5; weak D call: TRBD1 (6 bases). CDR3 size: 14 residues. In germline, CDR1 is SGHAT, CDR2 FQNNGV. The V gene lost 7 bases and the J gene lost 5 bases, with 17 bases spanning the gap. This CDR3 is CASKTRGHTETQYF. DNA for the CDR3: TGTGCCAGCAAAACCAGGGGACATACGGAGACCCAGTACTTC.

The chain couples TRBV7-3 to TRBJ2-1; tentative D call: TRBD1 (6 bases). V dropped 5 bases and J dropped 8 bases, with 16 bases sitting between them. The CDR3 extends over 14 amino acids. Looked up from germline, CDR1 is SGHTA and CDR2 is FQGTGA. Here the CDR3 DNA reads TGTGCCAGCAGCAGGCAACAGGGTACAGATGAGCAGTTCTTC. This codes for CASSRQQGTDEQFF.

The rearrangement uses TRBV20-1 and TRBJ2-1, with 9 bases lining up with TRBD2. The CDR3 loop spans 18 amino acids. Germline V gene lookup returns CDR1 DFQATT and CDR2 SNEGSKA (reference sequence). Trimming removed 4 bases from V and 1 base from J; junction bases left unmatched: 14. Here the CDR3 DNA reads TGCAGTGCTATATACGCGGGAGGGCCGAGCAGATCCTACAATGAGCAGTTCTTC. This gives the protein CSAIYAGGPSRSYNEQFF.

This clonotype was seen only a few times. V usage is TRBV7-2 and J usage is TRBJ2-5; D is perhaps TRBD1 (6 bases). Germline V gene lookup returns CDR1 SGHTA and CDR2 FQGNSA. This CDR3 is 16 amino acids long. The germline V and J ends were trimmed by 4 bases and 2 bases, with 17 bases remaining between them. Here the CDR3 reads CASSSQGPRPQETQYF. The DNA for the CDR3 is TGTGCCAGCAGCTCCCAGGGGCCGAGGCCTCAAGAGACCCAGTACTTC.